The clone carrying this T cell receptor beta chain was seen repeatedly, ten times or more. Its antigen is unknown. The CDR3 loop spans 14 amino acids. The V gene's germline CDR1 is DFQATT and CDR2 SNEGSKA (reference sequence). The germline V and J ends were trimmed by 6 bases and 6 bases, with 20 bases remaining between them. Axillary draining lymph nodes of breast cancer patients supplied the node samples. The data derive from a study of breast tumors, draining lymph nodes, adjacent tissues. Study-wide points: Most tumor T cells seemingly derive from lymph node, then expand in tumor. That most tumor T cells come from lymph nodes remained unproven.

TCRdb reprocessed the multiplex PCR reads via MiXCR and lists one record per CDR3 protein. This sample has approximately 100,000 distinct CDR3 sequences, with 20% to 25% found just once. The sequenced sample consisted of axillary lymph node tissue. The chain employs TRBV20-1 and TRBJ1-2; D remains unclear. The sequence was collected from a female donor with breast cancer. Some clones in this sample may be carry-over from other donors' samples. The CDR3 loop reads CSALDGLSPHGYTF. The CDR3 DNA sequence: TGCAGTGCCCTGGACGGCCTATCCCCCCATGGCTACACCTTC.